The T cell receptor beta chain under discussion was sequenced for a study of T cell repertoires in cytomegalovirus infection. Study-level findings and limits: Summed frequency of shared TCR beta families picked out CMV carriers who also had the relevant HLA.

This clonotype appeared a few times. What it binds is not known. J was trimmed by 4 bases and V by 4 bases; bases with no gene match: 7. The CDR3 sequence is 15 residues long. Germline V gene data show CDR1 as LGHDT and CDR2 as YNNKEL (reference sequence). Each CDR3 protein gets one entry after TCRdb re-called the reads with MiXCR. Of more than 400,000 distinct CDR3 sequences listed, 26% are singletons. The specimen was PBMCs. The sequence was obtained from a human donor in good health (CMV status not recorded). Some clones in this sample may be carry-over from other donors' samples. The chain links TRBV3-1 to TRBJ2-7, with 10 bases identical to TRBD2. CDR3 sequence reads: CASSLGTSALYEQYF. The CDR3 bases are TGTGCCAGCAGCCTCGGGACTAGCGCTCTGTACGAGCAGTACTTC.